Listed below are T cell receptor beta chains from one sample, sequenced in a study of early T cells in non-severe SARS-CoV-2 infection. TCRdb re-analysed the 5' RACE reads in MiXCR, keeping a single row per CDR3 protein. The table has more than 75,000 distinct CDR3 sequences, less than 15% seen once. The sample was whole blood. Receptor source: an adult who was a healthcare worker with PCR-confirmed SARS-CoV-2 infection or an uninfected control (not recorded which). CDR3s include the opening cysteine and the closing phenylalanine or tryptophan. Each record gives: D gene, V gene, J gene, clone size, CDR3 protein, CDR3 DNA. A D gene is named only where the DNA matches it firmly. Expanded clones are given a class, and other clones once, few, many or no size at all.

>NA|TRBV12-3/TRBV12-4|TRBJ2-7|many
CASSWDHEQYF
TGTGCCAGCAGTTGGGACCACGAGCAGTACTTC
>TRBD1|TRBV12-3/TRBV12-4|TRBJ1-6|many
CASILGTGGSPLHF
TGTGCCAGCATCTTGGGGACAGGAGGATCACCCCTCCACTTT
>TRBD2|TRBV6-2/TRBV6-3|TRBJ2-7|many
CASSLTSGGLPYEQYF
TGTGCCAGCAGTTTGACTAGCGGGGGGTTACCCTACGAGCAGTACTTC
>NA|TRBV4-1|TRBJ1-1|few
CASSQEIGENTEAFF
TGCGCCAGCAGCCAAGAGATCGGAGAGAACACTGAAGCTTTCTTT
>NA|TRBV29-1|TRBJ1-1|few
CSVDASTEAFF
TGCAGCGTTGATGCAAGCACTGAAGCTTTCTTT
>TRBD1|TRBV29-1|TRBJ2-7|NA
CSVEGTGRYEQYF
TGCAGCGTTGAAGGGACAGGGCGCTACGAGCAGTACTTC
>NA|TRBV11-3|TRBJ2-1|few
CASSASLTFNNEQFF
TGTGCCAGCAGCGCCAGTCTGACGTTCAACAATGAGCAGTTCTTC
>NA|TRBV2|TRBJ2-3|NA
CASSTDRGGDTQYF
TGTGCCAGCTCAACAGACCGGGGTGGAGATACGCAGTATTTT
>TRBD2|TRBV11-2|TRBJ2-5|NA
CASSRHGLAGGQETQYF
TGTGCCAGCAGCCGACACGGACTAGCGGGGGGGCAAGAGACCCAGTACTTC
>NA|TRBV10-3|TRBJ1-6|many
CAISEWVSPRPNNSPLHF
TGTGCCATCAGTGAGTGGGTAAGCCCGAGGCCGAATAATTCACCCCTCCACTTT
>NA|TRBV28|TRBJ2-2|many
CASSSGLTYQNTGELFF
TGTGCCAGCAGTTCAGGACTGACCTACCAGAACACCGGGGAGCTGTTTTTT
>TRBD1|TRBV11-2|TRBJ2-7|few
CASSFRQGEGPYEQYF
TGTGCCAGCAGTTTTCGACAGGGGGAAGGGCCCTACGAGCAGTACTTC
>TRBD2|TRBV13|TRBJ2-5|NA
CASSWTSGGPYQETQYF
TGTGCCAGCAGCTGGACTAGCGGGGGACCGTACCAAGAGACCCAGTACTTC
>NA|TRBV28|TRBJ2-1|NA
CASSLGSRRNEQFF
TGTGCCAGCAGTTTAGGGTCACGTAGGAATGAGCAGTTCTTC
>NA|TRBV3-1|TRBJ2-7|few
CASSQDGGEQYF
TGTGCCAGCAGCCAAGATGGGGGCGAGCAGTACTTC
>NA|TRBV11-2|TRBJ1-1|few
CASSPPDTEAFF
TGTGCCAGCAGCCCCCCAGACACTGAAGCTTTCTTT
>TRBD1|TRBV11-2|TRBJ1-1|many
CASSLAFNRGQRAEAFF
TGTGCCAGCAGCTTAGCTTTTAACAGGGGGCAACGTGCTGAAGCTTTCTTT
>NA|TRBV29-1|TRBJ2-2|NA
CSVERGSDTGELFF
TGCAGCGTTGAACGTGGGTCGGACACCGGGGAGCTGTTTTTT
>NA|TRBV10-2|TRBJ1-2|NA
CASSEKRAPLPSGYTF
TGCGCCAGCAGTGAGAAGAGGGCCCCTTTACCTTCGGGCTACACCTTC